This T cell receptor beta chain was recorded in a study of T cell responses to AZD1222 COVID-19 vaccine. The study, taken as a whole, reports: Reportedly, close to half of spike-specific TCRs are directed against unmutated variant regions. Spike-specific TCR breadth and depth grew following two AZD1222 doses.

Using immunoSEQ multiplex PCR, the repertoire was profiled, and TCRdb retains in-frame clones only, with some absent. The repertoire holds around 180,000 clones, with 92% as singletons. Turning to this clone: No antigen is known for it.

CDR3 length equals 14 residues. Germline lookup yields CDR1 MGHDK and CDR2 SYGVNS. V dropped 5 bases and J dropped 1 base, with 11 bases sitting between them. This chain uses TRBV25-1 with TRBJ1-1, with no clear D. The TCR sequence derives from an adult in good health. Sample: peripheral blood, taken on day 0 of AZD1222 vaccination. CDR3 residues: CASSFQEPNTEAFF. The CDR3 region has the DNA TGTGCCAGCAGTTTCCAGGAACCGAACACTGAAGCTTTCTTT.